This T cell receptor (beta chain) was obtained from a study of blood T cell repertoires in COVID-19. Assay: immunoSEQ multiplex PCR; the TCRdb copy retains only in-frame clones and omits some. The sample lists under 300,000 clones, around 88% seen once, with over 9% in the top ten. The germline V gene encodes CDR1 MNHEY and CDR2 SVGAGI. CDR3 length: 14 residues. The V and J ends lost 6 bases and 5 bases respectively, with 16 bases between them. Sequencing was done on a sample of peripheral blood. The TCR comes from an older man with acute or convalescent COVID-19. The chain joins TRBV6-5 to TRBJ1-1; D is possibly TRBD1 (6 bases). The CDR3 loop reads CASRPAGGVTEAFF. The CDR3 nucleotides are TGTGCCAGCAGACCGGCGGGGGGCGTAACTGAAGCTTTCTTT.